This T cell receptor (beta chain) is drawn from a study of T cells in Graves' hyperthyroidism and ophthalmopathy. Not enrolled were patients with uncontrolled infection, other autoimmune disease, pregnancy or lactation. Trimming took off 5 bases at V and 6 bases at J, with 16 bases between the two ends. There are 14 residues in the CDR3. Germline loops: CDR1 ENHRY, CDR2 SYGVKD. TCR beta CDR3 regions were amplified from RNA transcripts. RT-PCR in the first round (using the HTBI primer set) targeted the TCR CDR3. Each CDR3 protein gets one entry after TCRdb re-called the multiplex PCR reads with MiXCR. This sample has 500,000 to 600,000 distinct CDR3 sequences; about 45% occur once, and the top ten carry roughly 8.2%.

This TCR was recovered from a woman younger than 30 with Graves' hyperthyroidism. The chain joins TRBV10-3 to TRBJ1-2; D is unresolved. The sequencing input was peripheral blood or thyroid tissue (not recorded which). CDR3 amino acids: CAISRTWTSDGYTF. Here the CDR3 DNA reads TGTGCCATCAGTCGAACCTGGACTTCGGATGGCTACACCTTC.